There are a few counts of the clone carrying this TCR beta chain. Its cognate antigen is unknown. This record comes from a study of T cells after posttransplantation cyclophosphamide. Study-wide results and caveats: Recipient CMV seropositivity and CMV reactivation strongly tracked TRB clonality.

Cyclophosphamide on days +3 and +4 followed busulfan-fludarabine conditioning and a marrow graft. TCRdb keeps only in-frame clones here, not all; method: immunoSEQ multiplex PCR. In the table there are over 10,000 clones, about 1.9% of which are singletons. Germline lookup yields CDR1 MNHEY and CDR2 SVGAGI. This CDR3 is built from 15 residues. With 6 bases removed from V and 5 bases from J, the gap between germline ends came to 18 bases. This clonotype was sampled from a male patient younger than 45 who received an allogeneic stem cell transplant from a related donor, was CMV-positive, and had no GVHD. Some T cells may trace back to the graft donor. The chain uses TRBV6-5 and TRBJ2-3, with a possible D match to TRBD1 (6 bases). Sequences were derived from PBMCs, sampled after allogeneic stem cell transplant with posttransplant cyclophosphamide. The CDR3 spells CASSKPGQGRDTQYF. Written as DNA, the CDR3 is TGTGCCAGCAGCAAACCGGGACAAGGACGAGATACGCAGTATTTT.